This T cell receptor (beta chain) was recovered during a study of cytomegalovirus exposure and HLA in healthy donors. Broader study findings: In a later analysis, a missense DCLRE1C variant was linked to TCR beta V- and J-gene trimming. Researchers reportedly found TCR beta sequences accurately predicted most subjects' HLA-A and HLA-B alleles. Data from an earlier analysis indicated that most TCR beta V segments were productive either about 87% or about 30% of the time.

As for this clone: Its specificity is unknown. Other DNA sequences in this sample translate to the same CDR3.

The PCR made use of 60 Vbeta and 13 Jbeta primers. Method: immunoSEQ multiplex PCR; TCRdb's copy keeps in-frame clones and lacks some. This table holds about 130,000 clones, about 81% found once. The CDR3 length is 14 residues. Trimming took 0 bases from V and 2 from J, leaving 7 bases between them. Looked up from germline, CDR1 is KGHSH and CDR2 is LQKENI. The sample comprised PBMCs. This TCR derives from a woman younger than 45 in good health and CMV-seronegative. The chain employs TRBV18 and TRBJ2-5, with D perhaps matching TRBD1 (5 bases). CDR3 sequence reads: CASSPPGLQETQYF. The CDR3 nucleotides read TGTGCCAGCTCACCACCGGGGCTACAAGAGACCCAGTACTTC.